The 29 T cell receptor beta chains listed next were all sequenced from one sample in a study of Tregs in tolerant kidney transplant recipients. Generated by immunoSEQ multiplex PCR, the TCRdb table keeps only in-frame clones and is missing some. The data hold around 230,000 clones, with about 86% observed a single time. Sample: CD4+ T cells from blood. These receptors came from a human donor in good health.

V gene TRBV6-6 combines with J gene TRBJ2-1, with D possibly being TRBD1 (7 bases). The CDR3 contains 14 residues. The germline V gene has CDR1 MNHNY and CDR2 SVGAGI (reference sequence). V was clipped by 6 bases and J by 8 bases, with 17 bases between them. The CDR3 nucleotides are TGTGCCAGCAGGAGACAGGGTTCGGGAGATGAGCAGTTCTTC. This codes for CASRRQGSGDEQFF.

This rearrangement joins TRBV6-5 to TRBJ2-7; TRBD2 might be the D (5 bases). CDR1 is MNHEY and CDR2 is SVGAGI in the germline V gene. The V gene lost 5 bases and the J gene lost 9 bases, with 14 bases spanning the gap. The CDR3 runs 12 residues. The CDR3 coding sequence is TGTGCCAGCAGTACGGAAACGGGGATGCAGTACTTC. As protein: CASSTETGMQYF.

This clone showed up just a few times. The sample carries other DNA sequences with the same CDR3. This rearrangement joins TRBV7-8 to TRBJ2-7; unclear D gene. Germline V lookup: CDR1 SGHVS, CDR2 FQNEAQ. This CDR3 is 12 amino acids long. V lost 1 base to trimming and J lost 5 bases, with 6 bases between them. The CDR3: CASSLVWHEQYF. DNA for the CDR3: TGTGCCAGCAGCTTAGTCTGGCACGAGCAGTACTTC.

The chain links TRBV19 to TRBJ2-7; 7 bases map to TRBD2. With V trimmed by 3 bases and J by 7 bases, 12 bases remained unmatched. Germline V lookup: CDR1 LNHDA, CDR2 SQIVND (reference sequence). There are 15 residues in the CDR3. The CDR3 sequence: CASSMMASGRSEQYF. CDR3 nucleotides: TGTGCCAGTAGTATGATGGCTAGCGGCCGCAGTGAGCAGTACTTC.

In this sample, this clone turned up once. CDR3 sequence: CASSIEPPRAYNSPLHF. CDR3 nucleotides: TGTGCCAGTAGTATAGAACCGCCTCGGGCCTATAATTCACCCCTCCACTTT. The chain employs TRBV19 and TRBJ1-6; no reliable D call. The CDR3 consists of 17 residues. Trimming left V 0 bases short and J 2 bases short, with 11 bases between. Germline assignment: CDR1 LNHDA and CDR2 SQIVND (reference sequence).

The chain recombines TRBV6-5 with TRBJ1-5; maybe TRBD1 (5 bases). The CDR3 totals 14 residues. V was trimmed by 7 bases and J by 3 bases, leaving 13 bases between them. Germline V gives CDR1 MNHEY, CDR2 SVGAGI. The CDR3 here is CASTPSGDNQPQHF. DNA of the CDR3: TGTGCCAGCACTCCATCGGGGGACAATCAGCCCCAGCATTTT.

The CDR3 here is CASSVDTFREQFF. The CDR3 coding sequence is TGTGCCAGCAGCGTAGATACATTCCGAGAGCAGTTCTTC. The chain recombines TRBV9 with TRBJ2-1; D is unresolved. From germline, CDR1 is SGDLS and CDR2 YYNGEE. With 0 bases removed from V and 10 bases from J, the gap between germline ends came to 11 bases. The CDR3 covers 13 residues. The full variable domain, its missing parts supplied by reference TRBV9 and TRBJ2-1, is DSGVTQTPKHLITATGQRVTLRCSPRSGDLSVYWYQQSLDQGLQFLIQYYNGEERAKGNILERFSAQQFPDLHSELNLSSLELGDSALYFCASSVDTFREQFFGPGTRLTVL.

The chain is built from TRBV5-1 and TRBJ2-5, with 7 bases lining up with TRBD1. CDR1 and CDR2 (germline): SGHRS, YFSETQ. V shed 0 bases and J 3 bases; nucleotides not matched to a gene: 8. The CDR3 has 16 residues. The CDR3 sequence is CASSLGIGGHEETQYF. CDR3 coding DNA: TGCGCCAGCAGCTTGGGGATAGGGGGCCATGAAGAGACCCAGTACTTC.

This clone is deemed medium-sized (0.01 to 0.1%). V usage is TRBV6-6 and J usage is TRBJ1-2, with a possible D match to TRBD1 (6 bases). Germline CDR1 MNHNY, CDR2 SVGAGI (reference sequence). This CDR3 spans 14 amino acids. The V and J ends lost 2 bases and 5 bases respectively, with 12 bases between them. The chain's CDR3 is CASSYPGVNYGYTF. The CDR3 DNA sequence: TGTGCCAGCAGTTACCCAGGGGTAAATTATGGCTACACCTTC.

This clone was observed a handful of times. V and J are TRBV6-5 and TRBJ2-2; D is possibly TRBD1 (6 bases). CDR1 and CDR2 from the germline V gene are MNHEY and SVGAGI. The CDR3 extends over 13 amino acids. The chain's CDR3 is CAYRKGDLGELFF. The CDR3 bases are TGTGCTTACAGGAAGGGGGATCTCGGGGAGCTGTTTTTT.

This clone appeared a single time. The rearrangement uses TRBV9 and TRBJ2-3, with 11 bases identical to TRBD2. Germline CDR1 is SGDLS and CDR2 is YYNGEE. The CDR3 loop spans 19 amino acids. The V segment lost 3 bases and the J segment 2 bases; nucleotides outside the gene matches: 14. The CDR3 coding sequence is TGTGCCAGCAGCGCGGGACTAGCGGAGCTGAGGGCCTCCACAGATACGCAGTATTTT. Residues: CASSAGLAELRASTDTQYF.

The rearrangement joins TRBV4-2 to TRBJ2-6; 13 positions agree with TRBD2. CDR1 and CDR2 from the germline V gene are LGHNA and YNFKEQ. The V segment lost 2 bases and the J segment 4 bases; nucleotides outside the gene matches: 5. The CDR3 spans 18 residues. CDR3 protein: CASSQTSGRAEGANVLTF. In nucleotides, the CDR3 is TGTGCCAGCAGCCAAACTAGCGGGAGGGCCGAAGGGGCCAACGTCCTGACTTTC.

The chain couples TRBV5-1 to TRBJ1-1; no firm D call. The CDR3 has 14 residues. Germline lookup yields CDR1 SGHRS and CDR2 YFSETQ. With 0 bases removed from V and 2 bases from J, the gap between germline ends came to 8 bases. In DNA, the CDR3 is TGCGCCAGCAGCTTGGCCTCGGGAAACACTGAAGCTTTCTTT. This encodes CASSLASGNTEAFF.

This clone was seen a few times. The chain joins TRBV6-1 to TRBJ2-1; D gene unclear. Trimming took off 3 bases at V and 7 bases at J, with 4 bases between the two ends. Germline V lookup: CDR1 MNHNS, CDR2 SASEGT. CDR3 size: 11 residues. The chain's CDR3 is CASSEMNEQFF. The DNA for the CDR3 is TGTGCCAGCAGTGAGATGAATGAGCAGTTCTTC.

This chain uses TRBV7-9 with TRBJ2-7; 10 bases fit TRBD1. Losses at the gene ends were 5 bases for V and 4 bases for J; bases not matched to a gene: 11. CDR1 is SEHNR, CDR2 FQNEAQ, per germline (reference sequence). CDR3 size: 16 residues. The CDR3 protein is CASSTPGQGVQYEQYF. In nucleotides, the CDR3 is TGTGCCAGCAGCACCCCCGGACAGGGGGTGCAATACGAGCAGTACTTC.

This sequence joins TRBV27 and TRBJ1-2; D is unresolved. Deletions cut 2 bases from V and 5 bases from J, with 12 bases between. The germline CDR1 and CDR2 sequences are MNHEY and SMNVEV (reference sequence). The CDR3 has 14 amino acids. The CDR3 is CASSLRAQSYGYTF. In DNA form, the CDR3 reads TGTGCCAGCAGTTTACGGGCCCAATCTTATGGCTACACCTTC.

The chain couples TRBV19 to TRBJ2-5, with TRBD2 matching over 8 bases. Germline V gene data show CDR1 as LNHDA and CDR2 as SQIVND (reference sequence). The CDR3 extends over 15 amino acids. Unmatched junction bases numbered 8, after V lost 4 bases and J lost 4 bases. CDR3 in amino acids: CASSKPGLERETQYF. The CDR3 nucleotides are TGTGCCAGTAGTAAACCGGGACTAGAGAGAGAGACCCAGTACTTC.

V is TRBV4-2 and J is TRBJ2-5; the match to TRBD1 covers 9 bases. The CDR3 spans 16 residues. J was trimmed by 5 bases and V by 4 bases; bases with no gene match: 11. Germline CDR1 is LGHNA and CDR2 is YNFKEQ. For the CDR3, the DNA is TGTGCCAGCAGCCCATTGGCGGGACAGGGAAGGGAGACCCAGTACTTC. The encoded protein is CASSPLAGQGRETQYF.

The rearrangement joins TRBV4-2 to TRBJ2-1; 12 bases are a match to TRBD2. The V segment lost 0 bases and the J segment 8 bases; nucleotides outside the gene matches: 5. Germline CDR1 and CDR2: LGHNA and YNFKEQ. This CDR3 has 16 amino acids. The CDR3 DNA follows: TGTGCCAGCAGCCAAGAGGCTAGCGGGGGGGCCCATGAGCAGTTCTTC. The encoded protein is CASSQEASGGAHEQFF.

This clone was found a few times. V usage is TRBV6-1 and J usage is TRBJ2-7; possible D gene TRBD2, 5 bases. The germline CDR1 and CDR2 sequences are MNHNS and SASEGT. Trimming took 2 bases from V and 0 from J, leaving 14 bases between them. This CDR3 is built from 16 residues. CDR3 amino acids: CASSETRVLISYEQYF. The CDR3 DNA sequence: TGTGCCAGCAGTGAAACGCGGGTCCTTATCTCCTACGAGCAGTACTTC.

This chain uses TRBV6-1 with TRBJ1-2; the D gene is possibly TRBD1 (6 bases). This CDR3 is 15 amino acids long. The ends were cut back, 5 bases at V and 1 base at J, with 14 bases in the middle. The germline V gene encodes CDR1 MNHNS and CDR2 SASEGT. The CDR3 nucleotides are TGTGCCAGCAGTCAGGGGACATCCCGTAACTATGGCTACACCTTC. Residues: CASSQGTSRNYGYTF.

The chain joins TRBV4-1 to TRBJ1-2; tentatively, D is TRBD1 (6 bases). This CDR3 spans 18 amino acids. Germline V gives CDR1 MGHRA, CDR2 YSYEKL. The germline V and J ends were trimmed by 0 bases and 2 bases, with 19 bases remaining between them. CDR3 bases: TGCGCCAGCAGCCAAGACGGGGTGGGGGCATGGGGGAACTATGGCTACACCTTC. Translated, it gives CASSQDGVGAWGNYGYTF.

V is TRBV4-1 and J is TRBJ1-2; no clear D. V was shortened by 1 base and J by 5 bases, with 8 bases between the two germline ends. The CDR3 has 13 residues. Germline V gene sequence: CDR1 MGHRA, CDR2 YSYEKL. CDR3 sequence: CASSQGTAYGYTF. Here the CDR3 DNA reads TGCGCCAGCAGCCAAGGGACGGCGTATGGCTACACCTTC.

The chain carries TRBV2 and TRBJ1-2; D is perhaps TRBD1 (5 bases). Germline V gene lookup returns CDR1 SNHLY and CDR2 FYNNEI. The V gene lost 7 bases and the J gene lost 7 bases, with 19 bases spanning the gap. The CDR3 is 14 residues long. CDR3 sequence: CASKTQGPAFGYTF. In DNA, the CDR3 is TGTGCCAGCAAAACTCAGGGACCCGCTTTTGGCTACACCTTC.

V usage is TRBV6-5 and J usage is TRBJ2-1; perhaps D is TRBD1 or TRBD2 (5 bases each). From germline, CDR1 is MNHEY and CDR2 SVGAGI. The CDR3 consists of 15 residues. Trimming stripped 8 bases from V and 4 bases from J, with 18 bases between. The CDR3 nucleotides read TGTGCCAGCGCTTTCCGGGACGCTGTTTACAATGAGCAGTTCTTC. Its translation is CASAFRDAVYNEQFF.

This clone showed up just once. CDR3 nucleotides: TGTGCCAGCAGCTTAATCTCCTGGCCCAAAGTAGGAGAGACCCAGTACTTC. Translated: CASSLISWPKVGETQYF. This chain links TRBV13 with TRBJ2-5; no definite D call. The length of the CDR3 is 17 residues. CDR1 and CDR2 from the germline V gene are PRHDT and FYEKMQ (reference sequence). V was trimmed by 2 bases and J by 4 bases, leaving 20 bases between them.

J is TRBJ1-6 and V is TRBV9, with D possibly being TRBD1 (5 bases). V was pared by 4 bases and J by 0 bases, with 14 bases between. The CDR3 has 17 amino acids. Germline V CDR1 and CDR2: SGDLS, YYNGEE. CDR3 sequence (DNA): TGTGCCAGCAGCACCCCGCGGGGCAGCTCCTATAATTCACCCCTCCACTTT. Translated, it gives CASSTPRGSSYNSPLHF.

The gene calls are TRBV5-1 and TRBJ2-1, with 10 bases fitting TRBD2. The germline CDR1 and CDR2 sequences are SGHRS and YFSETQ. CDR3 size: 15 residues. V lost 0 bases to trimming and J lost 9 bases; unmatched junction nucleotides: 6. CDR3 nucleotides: TGCGCCAGCAGCTTGGTAGCGGGGGGATCCGGTGAGCAGTTCTTC. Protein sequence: CASSLVAGGSGEQFF.

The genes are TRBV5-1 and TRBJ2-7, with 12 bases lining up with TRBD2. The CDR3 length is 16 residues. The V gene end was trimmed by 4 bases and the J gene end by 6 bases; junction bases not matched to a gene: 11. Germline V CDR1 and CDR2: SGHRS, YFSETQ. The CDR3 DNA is TGCGCCAGCAGCACTCTAGCGGGAGGGGCGGCTAGCGAGCAGTACTTC. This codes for CASSTLAGGAASEQYF.